The 13 T cell receptor beta chains below all came from one sample that was sequenced in a study of CD8+CD57+ T cells in acquired aplastic anemia. Genomic DNA served as template for TCR beta VDJ and CDR3 profiling. Each CDR3 protein is one row after TCRdb ran MiXCR on the reads. This table has 400,000 to 500,000 distinct CDR3 sequences, about two thirds appearing once. Sequences were obtained from sorted CD4+, CD8+, or CD8+CD57+ T cells (not recorded which) from PBMCs. Receptor source: a human donor in good health, serving as a control.

Comments on this clonotype: The germline gene is not matched at one end of the junction; a read error may be the cause. The rearrangement joins TRBV9 to TRBJ1-3; D unresolved. The CDR3 runs to 13 residues. Germline assignment: CDR1 SGDLS and CDR2 YYNGEE. The CDR3 DNA reads as TGTGCCAGCAGCTTAGCGCCAGGTAACACCCTACATTTT. This encodes CASSLAPGNTLHF.

The chain couples TRBV3-1 to TRBJ2-7, with D hard to call. CDR3 length: 11 amino acids. V lost 1 base and J 9 bases, leaving 7 bases between the germline ends. CDR1 is LGHDT and CDR2 is YNNKEL in the germline V gene (reference sequence). The CDR3 loop is CASSQVWSQYF. Here the CDR3 DNA reads TGTGCCAGCAGCCAAGTGTGGTCGCAGTACTTC.

The chain combines TRBV15 with TRBJ1-4; 9 bases map to TRBD1. Looked up from germline, CDR1 is LNHNV and CDR2 is YYDKDF (reference sequence). The CDR3 has 15 amino acids. With 0 bases clipped from V and 9 bases from J, the junction kept 5 bases outside the gene matches. Written as DNA, the CDR3 is TGTGCCACCAGCAGAGATCAGGGGACAGGGAAAAAACTGTTTTTT. Translating it yields CATSRDQGTGKKLFF.

The gene calls are TRBV9 and TRBJ2-3; D is undetermined. This CDR3 region has 16 residues. V was trimmed by 4 bases and J by 10 bases, leaving 25 bases between them. Germline V gene lookup returns CDR1 SGDLS and CDR2 YYNGEE. The CDR3 reads CASSPLQAETQYSQYF. The DNA of the CDR3 is TGTGCCAGCAGCCCTCTTCAGGCCGAGACCCAGTACTCGCAGTATTTT.

As to this clonotype: The conserved phenylalanine or tryptophan is not found at the CDR3 terminus, so this likely reflects a read error. Here the CDR3 reads CAISGRRADLYGYTC. The CDR3 bases are TGTGCCATCAGTGGGAGGCGGGCGGATCTTTATGGCTACACCTGC. This chain connects TRBV10-3 to TRBJ1-2; D remains unclear. This CDR3 contains 15 residues. Germline loops: CDR1 ENHRY, CDR2 SYGVKD. V was trimmed by 4 bases and J by 5 bases, leaving 17 bases between them.

A word on this clonotype: The conserved closing phenylalanine or tryptophan is absent in this CDR3, likely reflecting a read error. The J gene is TRBJ1-2, the V gene TRBV2; D is unclear. Between the trimmed V and J ends, which lost 6 bases and 5 bases, there was a span of 13 bases. The CDR3 is 13 residues long. The germline CDR1 and CDR2 sequences are SNHLY and FYNNEI. Here the CDR3 reads CASSLNRGYGYTH. The CDR3 DNA reads TGTGCCAGCAGCTTGAACAGAGGGTATGGCTACACCCAC.

The V and J genes are TRBV20-1 and TRBJ2-2; D gene uncertain. This CDR3 is 14 amino acids long. Trimming removed 3 bases from V and 3 bases from J, with 11 bases in between. Germline CDR1 reads DFQATT; CDR2 reads SNEGSKA (reference sequence). CDR3 nucleotide sequence: TGCAGTGCTAGGCCCCCTCCCGACACCGGGGAGCTGTTTTTT. Translated: CSARPPPDTGELFF.

The chain combines TRBV5-5 with TRBJ2-7; no definite D call. V shed 4 bases and J shed 2 bases, with 7 bases lying between them. The germline CDR1 and CDR2 sequences are SGHKS and YYEKEE (reference sequence). The CDR3 consists of 12 residues. Here the CDR3 reads CASSPIPYEQYF. The DNA for the CDR3 is TGTGCCAGCAGCCCGATCCCCTACGAGCAGTACTTC.

This clonotype was seen a single time. One junction end does not reproduce the germline sequence, and a read error may be involved. The chain is built from TRBV7-8 and TRBJ1-1, with D maybe TRBD1 (6 bases). The CDR3 runs 14 residues. Germline V CDR1 and CDR2: SGHVS, FQNEAQ. The CDR3, as DNA: TGTGCCAGCAGTTTGGGGGGGCTGGGACCTGAAACTTTCTTT. Translated, it gives CASSLGGLGPETFF. Full variable domain (missing parts from reference TRBV7-8 and TRBJ1-1): GAGVSQSPRYKVAKRGQDVALRCDPISGHVSLFWYQQALGQGPEFLTYFQNEAQLDKSGLPSDRFFAERPEGSVSTLKIQRTQQEDSAVYLCASSLGGLGPETFFGQGTRLTVV.

This clonotype was seen only a few times. The chain carries TRBV7-3 and TRBJ2-3; 9 nucleotides agree with TRBD2. The CDR3 is 14 residues long. CDR1 SGHTA and CDR2 FQGTGA come from the germline V gene. The ends lost 5 bases at V and 6 bases at J; junction bases unmatched: 6. The CDR3 reads CASSVSGRVDTQYF. For the CDR3, the DNA is TGTGCCAGCAGCGTTAGCGGGAGAGTTGATACGCAGTATTTT. The full variable domain, its missing parts supplied by reference TRBV7-3 and TRBJ2-3, is GAGVSQTPSNKVTEKGKYVELRCDPISGHTALYWYRQSLGQGPEFLIYFQGTGAADDSGLPNDRFFAVRPEGSVSTLKIQRTERGDSAVYLCASSVSGRVDTQYFGPGTRLTVL.

The chain employs TRBV9 and TRBJ2-7; perhaps TRBD2 as D (5 bases). The CDR3 contains 13 residues. Germline assignment: CDR1 SGDLS and CDR2 YYNGEE. The V gene lost 5 bases and the J gene lost 6 bases, with 15 bases spanning the gap. This CDR3 is CASSEETKGEQYF. CDR3 DNA sequence: TGTGCCAGCAGTGAGGAGACTAAGGGCGAGCAGTACTTC. The variable domain in full, completed from reference TRBV9 and TRBJ2-7, reads DSGVTQTPKHLITATGQRVTLRCSPRSGDLSVYWYQQSLDQGLQFLIQYYNGEERAKGNILERFSAQQFPDLHSELNLSSLELGDSALYFCASSEETKGEQYFGPGTRLTVT.

This clonotype was seen ten or more times. The V and J genes are TRBV9 and TRBJ2-3; D is unresolved. CDR1 is SGDLS and CDR2 is YYNGEE in the germline V gene. CDR3 size: 13 residues. The germline V and J ends were trimmed by 0 bases and 4 bases, with 6 bases remaining between them. This chain's CDR3 is CASSVVRSDTQYF. CDR3 in DNA: TGTGCCAGCAGCGTAGTGAGGTCAGATACGCAGTATTTT.

This chain links TRBV20-1 with TRBJ1-2; TRBD1 aligns across 10 bases. V lost 4 bases, J lost 8 bases, and 4 bases stayed unmatched. This CDR3 is built from 12 residues. CDR1 is DFQATT and CDR2 is SNEGSKA in the germline V gene (reference sequence). The CDR3 region has the DNA TGCAGTGCTATCGACAGGGGGCTCGGCTACACCTTC. This sequence encodes CSAIDRGLGYTF.